The TCR beta chain under discussion was sequenced for a study of cytomegalovirus exposure and HLA in healthy donors. The ends lost 0 bases at V and 8 bases at J; junction bases unmatched: 6. The CDR3 is made up of 14 amino acids. Germline lookup yields CDR1 SGHRS and CDR2 YFSETQ. In the PCR, 60 Vbeta and 13 Jbeta primers were used. TCRdb's copy holds only in-frame clones and misses some; the assay was immunoSEQ multiplex PCR. The data contain 100,000 or so clones, roughly 85% of them singletons. Sequencing used PBMCs. The TCR sequence derives from a man aged 30-40 years in good health and CMV-seronegative. J is TRBJ1-2 and V is TRBV5-1; 8 bases fit TRBD1. The CDR3, as DNA: TGCGCCAGCAGCTTGGATGGCAGGGGGCGAGGCTACACCTTC. Translated, it gives CASSLDGRGRGYTF.